The rows below give T cell receptor beta chains drawn from one sample of a study of blood T cell repertoires in COVID-19. Here immunoSEQ multiplex PCR was the method, and the copy in TCRdb shows in-frame clones only, minus some. The top ten clones hold about 2.2% of a sample with under 300,000 clones, around 91% of them seen once. Sequencing was done on a sample of PBMCs or T cells enriched from blood (not recorded which). These receptors originate from a woman between 18 and 29 years old who had recovered from COVID-19. The CDR3 runs from the conserved cysteine through the conserved F or W. The D gene is left open where the match is weak. Clone size is stated in some rows and not others, as once, few, many or a class when expanded.

NA TRBJ2-7 TRBV11-2 NA CASSLSGRYYEQYF TGTGCCAGCAGCTTGTCCGGCAGGTACTACGAGCAGTACTTC
NA TRBJ1-1 TRBV9 NA CASSQGQNTEAFF TGTGCCAGCAGCCAGGGACAGAACACTGAAGCTTTCTTT
NA TRBJ1-1 TRBV20-1 NA CSAPAGSEAFF TGCAGTGCCCCAGCAGGAAGTGAAGCTTTCTTT
NA TRBJ2-3 TRBV4-2 NA CASSYNRGPTDTQYF TGTGCCAGCAGCTATAACCGGGGTCCCACAGATACGCAGTATTTT
NA TRBJ2-1 TRBV4-2 NA CASSFDPSIIREQFF TGTGCCAGCAGCTTCGATCCCTCCATTATACGGGAGCAGTTCTTC
NA TRBJ1-6 TRBV5-5 NA CASSIEGDSPLHF TGTGCCAGCAGCATTGAAGGGGATTCACCCCTCCACTTT
NA TRBJ2-7 TRBV9 NA CASSPLGLYEQYF TGTGCCAGCAGCCCCCTCGGTCTCTACGAGCAGTACTTC
TRBD1 TRBJ1-2 TRBV5-1 NA CASSFQGVGNYGYTF TGCGCCAGCAGCTTTCAGGGGGTAGGAAACTATGGCTACACCTTC
NA TRBJ1-1 TRBV5-1 NA CASSATGLNTEAFF TGCGCCAGCAGCGCGACAGGTCTGAACACTGAAGCTTTCTTT
TRBD2 TRBJ2-5 TRBV10-3 NA CAISDPAGLASGGETQYF TGTGCCATCAGTGACCCCGCGGGTTTGGCTAGCGGGGGTGAGACCCAGTACTTC
NA TRBJ1-2 TRBV18 NA CASSPNREANYGYTF TGTGCCAGCTCACCCAACAGGGAAGCTAACTATGGCTACACCTTC
TRBD1 TRBJ1-1 TRBV19 NA CASRSGQDLWDTEAFF TGTGCCAGTAGGTCCGGACAGGACCTTTGGGACACTGAAGCTTTCTTT
NA TRBJ1-6 TRBV19 NA CASSTGQGSYNSPLHF TGTGCCAGTAGTACCGGGCAGGGTAGCTATAATTCACCCCTCCACTTT
NA TRBJ1-6 TRBV5-6 NA CASSPTGSSGGIRNSPLHF TGTGCCAGCAGCCCTACGGGTAGCTCCGGGGGAATAAGAAATTCACCCCTCCACTTT
NA TRBJ2-5 TRBV3-1/TRBV3-2 few CASSQVGRLGETQYF TGTGCCAGCAGCCAGGTGGGTCGACTGGGAGAGACCCAGTACTTC
NA TRBJ1-6 TRBV4-1 NA CASSQSVDSPLHF TGCGCCAGCAGCCAGAGCGTGGATTCACCCCTCCACTTT
NA TRBJ1-1 TRBV5-1 NA CASSLGVEAFF TGCGCCAGCAGCCTAGGGGTTGAAGCTTTCTTT
NA TRBJ1-4 TRBV30 NA CAWTEGATNEKLFF TGTGCCTGGACCGAGGGTGCAACTAATGAAAAACTGTTTTTT
TRBD1 TRBJ2-7 TRBV5-1 NA CASRGQGANSYEQYF TGCGCCAGCAGAGGACAGGGCGCCAACTCCTACGAGCAGTACTTC
NA TRBJ1-2 TRBV20-1 NA CTPRGYTF TGCACGCCCCGGGGCTACACCTTC
NA TRBJ2-5 TRBV29-1 NA CSARPHSQETQYF TGCAGCGCCCGCCCCCACAGCCAAGAGACCCAGTACTTC
NA TRBJ2-4 TRBV29-1 NA CSAVTLPGNIQYF TGCAGCGCTGTGACCCTCCCGGGAAACATTCAGTACTTC
TRBD1 TRBJ2-7 TRBV3-1/TRBV3-2 NA CASSPTGAGYEQYF TGTGCCAGCAGTCCCACAGGGGCGGGCTACGAGCAGTACTTC
TRBD2 TRBJ2-5 TRBV3-1/TRBV3-2 NA CASASTGASGGETQYF TGTGCCAGCGCATCCACGGGGGCTAGCGGGGGAGAGACCCAGTACTTC
NA TRBJ1-6 TRBV6-6 NA CASSPFSSNSPLHF TGTGCCAGCAGTCCTTTCTCGAGCAATTCACCCCTCCACTTT
NA TRBJ1-2 TRBV5-4 many CASSQTGTPYGYTF TGTGCCAGCAGCCAAACCGGGACACCGTATGGCTACACCTTC
NA TRBJ2-1 TRBV2 NA CASTTQLSSYNEQFF TGTGCCAGCACTACACAGTTGAGCTCCTACAATGAGCAGTTCTTC
TRBD1 TRBJ2-5 TRBV4-1 NA CASSDIRTGAETQYF TGCGCCAGCAGCGATATCAGGACAGGGGCTGAGACCCAGTACTTC
TRBD1 TRBJ1-4 TRBV5-1 NA CASSLQGGLREKLFF TGCGCCAGCAGCTTGCAGGGGGGTCTGAGGGAAAAACTGTTTTTT
TRBD1 TRBJ1-2 TRBV24-1 NA CATSDGTEDGYTF TGTGCCACCAGTGACGGGACAGAGGATGGCTACACCTTC
TRBD1 TRBJ2-2 TRBV5-1 NA CASSLFLRGQGSTGELFF TGCGCCAGCAGCTTGTTTTTGAGGGGACAGGGGTCGACCGGGGAGCTGTTTTTT
NA TRBJ1-2 TRBV6-6 NA CASRRNLNYGYTF TGTGCCAGCAGGCGCAACCTTAACTATGGCTACACCTTC
NA TRBJ2-7 TRBV11-2 NA CASSLGLLGSYEQYF TGTGCCAGCAGCTTAGGACTATTGGGGAGCTACGAGCAGTACTTC
TRBD1 TRBJ1-1 TRBV12-5 NA CASGLVLSGQGAEAFF TGTGCTAGTGGTTTGGTACTTTCGGGACAGGGTGCTGAAGCTTTCTTT
TRBD1 TRBJ2-5 TRBV5-8 NA CASSHSGTGGWETQYF TGTGCCAGCAGCCATTCCGGGACAGGGGGCTGGGAGACCCAGTACTTC
NA TRBJ1-2 TRBV7-9 NA CASSLSRELAKGYTF TGTGCCAGCAGCCTCTCCAGGGAACTGGCGAAAGGCTACACCTTC
TRBD2 TRBJ2-5 TRBV9 NA CASSVGTSGGVETQYF TGTGCCAGCAGCGTAGGTACTAGCGGGGGGGTTGAGACCCAGTACTTC